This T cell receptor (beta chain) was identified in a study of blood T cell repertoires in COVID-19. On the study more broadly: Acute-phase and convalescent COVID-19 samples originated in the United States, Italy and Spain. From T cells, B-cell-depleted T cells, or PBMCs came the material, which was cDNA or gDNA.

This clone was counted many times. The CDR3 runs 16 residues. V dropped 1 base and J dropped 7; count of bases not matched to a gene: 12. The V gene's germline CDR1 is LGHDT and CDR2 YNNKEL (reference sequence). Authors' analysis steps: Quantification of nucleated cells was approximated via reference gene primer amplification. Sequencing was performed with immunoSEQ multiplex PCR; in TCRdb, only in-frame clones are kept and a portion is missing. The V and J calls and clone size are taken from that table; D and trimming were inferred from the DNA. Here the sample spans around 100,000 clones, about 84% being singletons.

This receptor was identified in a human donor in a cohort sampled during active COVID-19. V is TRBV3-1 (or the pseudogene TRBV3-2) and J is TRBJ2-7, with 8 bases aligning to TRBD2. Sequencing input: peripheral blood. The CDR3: CASSQVWTGGPREQYF. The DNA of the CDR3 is TGTGCCAGCAGCCAAGTTTGGACGGGAGGGCCTCGGGAGCAGTACTTC.